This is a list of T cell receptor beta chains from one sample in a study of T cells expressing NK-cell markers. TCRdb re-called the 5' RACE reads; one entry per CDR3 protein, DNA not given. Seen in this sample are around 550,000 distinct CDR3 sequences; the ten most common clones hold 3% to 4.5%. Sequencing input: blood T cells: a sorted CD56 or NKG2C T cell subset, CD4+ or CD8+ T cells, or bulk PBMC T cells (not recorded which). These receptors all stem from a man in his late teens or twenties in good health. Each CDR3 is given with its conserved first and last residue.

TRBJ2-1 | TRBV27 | CASSRVRISQDNEQFF
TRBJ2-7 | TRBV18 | CASSPLTGTGNEQYF
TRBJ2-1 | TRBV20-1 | CSAITLTSGRGLNEQFF
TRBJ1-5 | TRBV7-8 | CASSSARVLNQPQHF
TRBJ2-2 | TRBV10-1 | CASSDGAIPGELFF
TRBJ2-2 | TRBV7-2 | CASSPREGSPPTGELFF
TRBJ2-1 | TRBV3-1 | CASSQWGSKGDEQFF
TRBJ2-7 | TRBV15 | CATSRDGREQYF
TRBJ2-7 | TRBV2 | CASSAGVAVGEQYF
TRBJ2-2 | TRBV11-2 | CASSLSPSSAGGELFF